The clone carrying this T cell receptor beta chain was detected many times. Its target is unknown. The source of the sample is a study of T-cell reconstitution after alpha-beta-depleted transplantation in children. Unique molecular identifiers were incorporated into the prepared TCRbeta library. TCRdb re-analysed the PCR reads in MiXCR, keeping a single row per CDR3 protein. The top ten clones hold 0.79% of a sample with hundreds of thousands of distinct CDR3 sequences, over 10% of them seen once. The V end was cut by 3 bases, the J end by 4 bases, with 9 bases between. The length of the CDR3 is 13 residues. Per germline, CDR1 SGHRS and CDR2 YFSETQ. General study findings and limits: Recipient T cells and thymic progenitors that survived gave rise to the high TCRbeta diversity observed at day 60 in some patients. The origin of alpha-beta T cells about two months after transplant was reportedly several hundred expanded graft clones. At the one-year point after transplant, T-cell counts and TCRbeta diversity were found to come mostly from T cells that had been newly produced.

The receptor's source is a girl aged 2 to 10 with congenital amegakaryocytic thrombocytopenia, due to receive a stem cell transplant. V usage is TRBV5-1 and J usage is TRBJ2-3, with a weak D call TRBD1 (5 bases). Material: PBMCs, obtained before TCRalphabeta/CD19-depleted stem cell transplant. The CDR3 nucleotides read TGCGCCAGCAGCTCGACAGCCTCAGATACGCAGTATTTT. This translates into CASSSTASDTQYF.